Below are 8 T cell receptor beta chains sequenced from a single sample in a study of blood T cell repertoires in COVID-19. Method: immunoSEQ multiplex PCR; TCRdb's copy keeps in-frame clones and lacks some. Seen here are fewer than 80,000 clones, approximately 80% observed once, and the top ten hold roughly 14%. Sequencing used peripheral blood. These receptors all stem from a man between 50 and 59 years old with COVID-19, enrolled during active disease.

The V call is TRBV18, the J call TRBJ2-1; no reliable D call. The CDR3 is made up of 14 amino acids. Germline-derived CDR1 and CDR2 are KGHSH and LQKENI. V dropped 2 bases and J dropped 0 bases, with 5 bases sitting between them. The CDR3 nucleotides read TGTGCCAGCTCACCAGAGTTCTCCTACAATGAGCAGTTCTTC. This encodes CASSPEFSYNEQFF.

The CDR3 nucleotides are TGTGCCAGCAGGGACAGGGGACAAGAGACCCAGTACTTC. It specifies CASRDRGQETQYF. The chain links TRBV2 to TRBJ2-5, with TRBD1 matching 9 bases. The junction had 1 base not matched to a gene; V was cut back by 6 bases and J by 2 bases. CDR1 SNHLY and CDR2 FYNNEI come from the germline V gene. This CDR3 has 13 amino acids.

The chain links TRBV5-4 to TRBJ2-1; possibly TRBD1 for D (6 bases). The CDR3 is 15 residues long. The germline gives CDR1 SGHNT, CDR2 YYREEE (reference sequence). Trimming cost V 4 bases and J 10 bases, with 21 bases left between them. CDR3 coding DNA: TGTGCCAGCAGCCCCCAGGGATTCAGGGGCTCGGAGCAGTTCTTC. It is translated as CASSPQGFRGSEQFF.

There are a few counts of this clone. The chain combines TRBV3-1 (or the pseudogene TRBV3-2) with TRBJ1-1; perhaps TRBD1 as D (6 bases). The germline gives CDR1 LGHDT, CDR2 YNNKEL (reference sequence). The CDR3 loop spans 14 amino acids. The germline V and J ends were trimmed by 0 bases and 5 bases, with 10 bases remaining between them. The CDR3 DNA sequence: TGTGCCAGCAGCCAAGATGCGGGGGCGACTGAAGCTTTCTTT. It codes for CASSQDAGATEAFF.

This chain joins TRBV7-2 and TRBJ2-5, with 8 nucleotides matching TRBD2. The CDR3 is 19 amino acids. Germline V gene sequence: CDR1 SGHTA, CDR2 FQGNSA. Trimming at V came to 5 bases and at J to 5 bases, leaving 22 bases not matched to a gene. DNA for the CDR3: TGTGCCAGCAGCACTCCCAGCGGGACTAGAGGCTTCAGGAGGGAGACCCAGTACTTC. Translation gives CASSTPSGTRGFRRETQYF.

This chain uses TRBV30 with TRBJ1-2; 7 nucleotides match TRBD1. J gave up 0 bases and V 3 bases, and 1 base lay outside the gene matches. The CDR3 sequence is 13 residues long. Germline V gives CDR1 GTSNPN, CDR2 SVGIG (reference sequence). The CDR3 DNA reads TGTGCCTGGAGGGACAGGACTAACTATGGCTACACCTTC. Amino acids: CAWRDRTNYGYTF.

This chain connects TRBV7-2 to TRBJ2-7; TRBD1 matches 9 bases. The CDR3 totals 13 residues. Germline values: CDR1 SGHTA, CDR2 FQGNSA. Unmatched junction bases numbered 5, after V lost 9 bases and J lost 2 bases. CDR3 protein: CASGQGTPYEQYF. The CDR3, as DNA: TGTGCCAGTGGACAGGGGACCCCCTACGAGCAGTACTTC.

The chain combines TRBV6-5 with TRBJ2-4, with D perhaps TRBD2 (6 bases). The CDR3 spans 11 residues. The V and J ends lost 8 bases and 8 bases respectively, with 10 bases between them. Germline loops: CDR1 MNHEY, CDR2 SVGAGI. The CDR3 DNA is TGTGCCAGCCGACGGAGGGACATTCAGTACTTC. It yields the protein CASRRRDIQYF.